The TCR beta chain under discussion was sequenced for a study of T cells after yellow fever vaccination. Study-level points and caveats: Researchers noted that a small share of clonotypes showed up in both CD4 and CD8 compartments. Highly abundant clonotypes carried over from the bulk population could end up in FACS-sorted repertoires as contaminants.

Production of TCR cDNA was by 5'RACE template switching, which also added a universal primer site and UMIs. TCRdb re-derived calls from the 5' RACE reads in MiXCR, one entry per CDR3 protein. The table has approximately 580,000 distinct CDR3 sequences, about a sixth seen once; the top ten hold 17%. To note about this clonotype: Antigen specificity is unknown. The junction differs from germline at one of its ends, possibly a read error.

This CDR3 region has 18 residues. CDR1 and CDR2 (germline): SSHAT, FNYEAQ (reference sequence). The rearrangement links TRBV7-7 to TRBJ2-5; possible D gene TRBD2, 6 bases. The TCR originated in a man younger than 35 who received the YFV17D yellow fever vaccine. Here the sequenced sample was PBMCs, taken 4 to 6 days after the first yellow fever vaccination. For the CDR3, the DNA is TGTGCTAGCAGCTTAGGGCCCGGGCGCGGGGCGTACCAAGAGACCCAGTACTTC. Protein: CASSLGPGRGAYQETQYF.